The 19 T cell receptor beta chains reported below all come from one sample, sequenced in a study of T cells in Graves' hyperthyroidism and ophthalmopathy. Amplification targeted TCR beta CDR3 regions from RNA transcripts. The HTBI primer set was used in a first-round RT-PCR of the TCR CDR3. TCRdb called the multiplex PCR reads again in MiXCR, with one record for every CDR3 protein. The sample lists 530,000 or so distinct CDR3 sequences, more than 45% occurring once. The sample consisted of peripheral blood or thyroid tissue (not recorded which). The receptor set was obtained from a woman aged 18-29 years with Graves' hyperthyroidism.

A note on this clonotype: Germline is not matched at one junction end, which may reflect a read error. The gene calls are TRBV7-6 and TRBJ2-7; D not certain. Germline V CDR1 and CDR2: SGHVS, FNYEAQ. The CDR3 has 13 amino acids. The CDR3 bases are TGTGTCAGCAGCATTTCTCGGGCCTACGAGCAGTACTTC. It translates to CVSSISRAYEQYF.

This clonotype has only a few counts. This chain joins TRBV19 and TRBJ2-1, with a tentative D call TRBD1 (6 bases). The CDR3 loop spans 15 amino acids. Germline V gene sequence: CDR1 LNHDA, CDR2 SQIVND (reference sequence). V shed 3 bases and J shed 8 bases, with 17 bases lying between them. The CDR3: CASSMAGRGTYEQFF. The CDR3 DNA is TGTGCCAGTAGTATGGCGGGCAGGGGCACTTATGAGCAGTTCTTC.

At least ten counts were recorded for this clonotype. This rearrangement joins TRBV5-1 to TRBJ2-7; 8 nucleotides agree with TRBD1. Germline lookup yields CDR1 SGHRS and CDR2 YFSETQ. The CDR3 contains 17 residues. The J segment lost 0 bases and the V segment lost 4 bases, leaving 12 bases of the junction unmatched. For the CDR3, the DNA is TGCGCCAGCAGCGGGCGGAGATGGACAGGGCGCTCCTACGAGCAGTACTTC. It encodes CASSGRRWTGRSYEQYF.

This clonotype showed up just a few times. The gene calls are TRBV3-1 and TRBJ2-5; D may match TRBD1 or TRBD2 (6 bases each). The V end was cut by 4 bases, the J end by 2 bases, with 14 bases between. The CDR3 runs 15 residues. Germline assignment: CDR1 LGHDT and CDR2 YNNKEL (reference sequence). The CDR3 is CASSPLRGQQETQYF. The CDR3 region has the DNA TGTGCCAGCAGCCCCCTTCGGGGGCAGCAAGAGACCCAGTACTTC.

J is TRBJ2-2 and V is TRBV6-1; weak D call: TRBD1 (6 bases). The CDR3 contains 15 residues. Germline assignment: CDR1 MNHNS and CDR2 SASEGT. The germline V and J ends were trimmed by 5 bases and 8 bases, with 18 bases remaining between them. CDR3 DNA: TGTGCCAGCAGTACGACAGGCCCCATCCCTGGGGAGCTGTTTTTT. As protein: CASSTTGPIPGELFF.

Regarding this clonotype: A read error is likely, as this CDR3 ends without the conserved phenylalanine or tryptophan. The limits of the CDR3 on the DNA are not certain, so only TCRdb's listed CDR3 is given. The rearrangement links TRBV15 to TRBJ1-1; the D call in the table, TRBD1, was not verified against the DNA. The CDR3 has 15 amino acids, counting both end residues. Looked up from germline, CDR1 is LNHNV and CDR2 is YYDKDF (reference sequence). CDR3 protein: CATSYPPGQGAQAFV.

J is TRBJ2-6 and V is TRBV6-6, with D unclear. The CDR3 runs to 15 residues. Germline V CDR1 and CDR2: MNHNY, SVGAGI (reference sequence). Trimming removed 10 bases from V and 2 bases from J, with 15 bases in between. This chain's CDR3 is CATCRVGTGANVLTF. CDR3 bases: TGTGCCACCTGCCGGGTGGGGACTGGGGCCAACGTCCTGACTTTC.

This clonotype was counted many times. The chain joins TRBV5-6 to TRBJ2-6, with 11 bases lining up with TRBD2. The CDR3 sequence is 17 residues long. The germline CDR1 and CDR2 sequences are SGHDT and YYEEEE. J gave up 3 bases and V 0 bases, and 2 bases lay outside the gene matches. CDR3 nucleotides: TGTGCCAGCAGCTTGGTACTAGCGGGAGTTGGGGCCAACGTCCTGACTTTC. It specifies CASSLVLAGVGANVLTF.

There are many counts of this clonotype. The chain links TRBV20-1 to TRBJ1-3; D possibly corresponds to TRBD1 (6 bases). The CDR3 contains 17 residues. With 1 base removed from V and 8 bases from J, the gap between germline ends came to 24 bases. Germline V gives CDR1 DFQATT, CDR2 SNEGSKA (reference sequence). In DNA, the CDR3 is TGCAGTGCTAGAGCCCCGGGACAACCTTATGGGGGAGACACCATATATTTT. Translation gives CSARAPGQPYGGDTIYF.

This rearrangement joins TRBV29-1 to TRBJ1-1, with D unclear. Trimming cost V 8 bases and J 2 bases, with 9 bases left between them. CDR1 and CDR2 (germline): SQVTM, ANQGSEA. This CDR3 is built from 11 residues. The CDR3, as DNA: TGCAGCTTAGACAAAAACACTGAAGCTTTCTTT. This gives the protein CSLDKNTEAFF.

This clonotype was counted many times. The genes are TRBV19 and TRBJ2-2; D uncertain. The germline V gene has CDR1 LNHDA and CDR2 SQIVND (reference sequence). This CDR3 contains 12 residues. The V end was cut by 3 bases, the J end by 5 bases, with 4 bases between. The CDR3 DNA is TGTGCCAGTAGTATCGGAACCGGGGAGCTGTTTTTT. Translation: CASSIGTGELFF.

The chain links TRBV29-1 to TRBJ1-1, with 8 bases aligning to TRBD1. The CDR3 contains 14 residues. In germline, CDR1 is SQVTM, CDR2 ANQGSEA. Trimming cost V 4 bases and J 1 base; bases outside gene matches: 5. This chain's CDR3 is CSVGRDRRNTEAFF. CDR3 sequence (DNA): TGCAGCGTTGGGCGGGACAGGAGGAACACTGAAGCTTTCTTT.

This clonotype was observed at least ten times. This rearrangement joins TRBV12-3 or TRBV12-4 to TRBJ1-5; D is undetermined. V shed 1 base and J shed 0 bases, with 7 bases lying between them. CDR3 length: 15 amino acids. The CDR3 loop reads CASSLGGISNQPQHF. As DNA, the CDR3 is TGTGCCAGCAGTTTAGGCGGAATTAGCAATCAGCCCCAGCATTTT.

This clonotype was observed a few times. The gene calls are TRBV19 and TRBJ2-7, with a weak D call TRBD2 (6 bases). The V end lost 2 bases, the J end lost 2 bases, and 10 bases lay between the germline ends. Germline CDR1 and CDR2: LNHDA and SQIVND (reference sequence). This CDR3 spans 14 amino acids. The CDR3 bases are TGTGCCAGTAGTATAACGGGAGTTCCCTACGAGCAGTACTTC. Translated, it gives CASSITGVPYEQYF.

Of note for this clonotype: At one of its ends the junction is not consistent with the germline gene, which may arise from a read error. V gene TRBV7-3 combines with J gene TRBJ2-5; 8 bases agree with TRBD1. There are 15 residues in the CDR3. Germline CDR1 SGHTA, CDR2 FQGTGA. This CDR3 reads CASSQFGTGGETQYF. The CDR3 coding sequence is TGCGCCAGCAGCCAATTTGGGACAGGAGGAGAGACCCAGTACTTC.

V usage is TRBV19 and J usage is TRBJ1-1; D possibly corresponds to TRBD1 (5 bases). Germline assignment: CDR1 LNHDA and CDR2 SQIVND (reference sequence). This CDR3 has 15 residues. Trimming took off 3 bases at V and 6 bases at J, with 17 bases between the two ends. For the CDR3, the DNA is TGTGCCAGTAGTATCTCGGGACGGTCCGGCGCTGAAGCTTTCTTT. Translated, it gives CASSISGRSGAEAFF.

The CDR3 coding sequence is TGCGCCAGCAGCTCCTCGCGGGGGTACGAGCAGTACTTC. This encodes CASSSSRGYEQYF. The chain employs TRBV5-1 and TRBJ2-7; TRBD2 matches at 7 bases. Germline-derived CDR1 and CDR2 are SGHRS and YFSETQ. After removal of 3 bases from V and 4 bases from J, the junction contained 4 bases not matched to a gene. This CDR3 comprises 13 residues.

This clonotype has at least ten counts. The gene calls are TRBV6-6 and TRBJ2-7; D may match TRBD1 or TRBD2 (5 bases each). There are 14 residues in the CDR3. Trimming took 0 bases from V and 7 from J, leaving 13 bases between them. CDR1 and CDR2 from the germline V gene are MNHNY and SVGAGI (reference sequence). CDR3 DNA sequence: TGTGCCAGCAGTTACTCGAGGGCAGGGCGGGAGCAGTACTTC. Its translation: CASSYSRAGREQYF.

In its sample, this clonotype was seen a few times. This rearrangement joins TRBV6-2 or TRBV6-3 to TRBJ2-2, with no clear D. The ends were cut back, 8 bases at V and 2 bases at J, with 21 bases in the middle. The germline CDR1 and CDR2 sequences are MNHEY and SVGEGT. The CDR3 loop spans 17 amino acids. This CDR3 reads CASSPPKARDNTGELFF. Written as DNA, the CDR3 is TGTGCCAGCTCACCACCGAAAGCGAGAGATAACACCGGGGAGCTGTTTTTT.